These T cell receptor beta chains were read from a single sample in a study of blood T cell repertoires in COVID-19. The protocol was immunoSEQ multiplex PCR, while the TCRdb copy is restricted to in-frame clones and leaves out a portion. The sample holds about 48,000 clones, about three quarters seen once. The sequenced sample consisted of peripheral blood. Source of these receptors: a human donor with active or convalescent COVID-19. The donor label of this sample is uncertain. Both conserved end residues are part of each CDR3. The D gene is left open where the match is weak. Rows may omit the clone size; those that give it use once, few, many or a size class.

v_gene	abundance	d_gene	j_gene	CDR3nt	CDR3aa
TRBV29-1	.	.	TRBJ2-7	TGCAGCGTTGGCGTCTCCCTTTGGGGGCTATCCCACGAGCAGTACTTC	CSVGVSLWGLSHEQYF
TRBV28	.	.	TRBJ2-2	TGTGCCAGCAGCAACAGCAACACCGGGGAGCTGTTTTTT	CASSNSNTGELFF
TRBV5-1	few	TRBD1	TRBJ2-1	TGCGCCAGCGGAAACCCGGGACAGGGGTACAATGAGCAGTTCTTC	CASGNPGQGYNEQFF
TRBV3-1/TRBV3-2	.	.	TRBJ2-7	TGTGCCAGCAGCCAAGATCGGAGACGAAGCAAGTACTTC	CASSQDRRRSKYF
TRBV5-6	.	.	TRBJ2-7	TGTGCCAGCATTTCCTACGGGCGGGCATACCTCTACGAGCAGTACTTC	CASISYGRAYLYEQYF
TRBV7-2	medium-sized	.	TRBJ1-2	TGTGCCAGCAGCTTAGCGCACACAAACTATGGCTACACCTTC	CASSLAHTNYGYTF
TRBV3-1/TRBV3-2	.	.	TRBJ1-4	TGTGCCAGCAGCCCCCAGGGTGAGGAAAAACTGTTTTTT	CASSPQGEEKLFF
TRBV5-6	once	.	TRBJ1-2	TGTGCCAGCAGCCTATCCGGGTCGGTTGCCTATGGCTACACCTTC	CASSLSGSVAYGYTF
TRBV15	.	.	TRBJ1-4	TGTGCCACCAGGGGGAGATTGGGAAATGAAAAACTGTTTTTT	CATRGRLGNEKLFF
TRBV5-4	.	.	TRBJ1-4	TGTGCCAGCAGCTTGGGAACAGGGATGGAAAAACTGTTTTTT	CASSLGTGMEKLFF
TRBV28	.	TRBD2	TRBJ2-2	TGTGCCAGCAGGATAGCGGGAATGAACACCGGGGAGCTGTTTTTT	CASRIAGMNTGELFF
TRBV5-1	.	.	TRBJ1-1	TGCGCCAGCAGCTTGGACAACGTAGGGGCTGAAGCTTTCTTT	CASSLDNVGAEAFF
TRBV5-4	.	.	TRBJ2-7	TGTGCCAGCAGCTCGGGAGATGTGTACGAGCAGTACTTC	CASSSGDVYEQYF
TRBV4-1	.	.	TRBJ1-5	TGCGCCAGCAGCCAAGATATTTTAATGCGGCAGGGCTATCAGCCCCAGCATTTT	CASSQDILMRQGYQPQHF
TRBV2	.	TRBD2	TRBJ2-7	TGTGCCTCACTTGGGGGGGGCTACGAGCAGTACTTC	CASLGGGYEQYF
TRBV5-5	.	.	TRBJ2-2	TGTGCCAGCAGCAATCTCGGGGATAGCACCGGGGAGCTGTTTTTT	CASSNLGDSTGELFF
TRBV19	.	.	TRBJ2-1	TGTGCCAGTAGTATAGATAAGATCGGCGGGCAGTTCTTC	CASSIDKIGGQFF
TRBV9	once	TRBD1	TRBJ1-3	TGTGCCAGCAGCGTTGGGACAGGGGGAAACACCATATATTTT	CASSVGTGGNTIYF